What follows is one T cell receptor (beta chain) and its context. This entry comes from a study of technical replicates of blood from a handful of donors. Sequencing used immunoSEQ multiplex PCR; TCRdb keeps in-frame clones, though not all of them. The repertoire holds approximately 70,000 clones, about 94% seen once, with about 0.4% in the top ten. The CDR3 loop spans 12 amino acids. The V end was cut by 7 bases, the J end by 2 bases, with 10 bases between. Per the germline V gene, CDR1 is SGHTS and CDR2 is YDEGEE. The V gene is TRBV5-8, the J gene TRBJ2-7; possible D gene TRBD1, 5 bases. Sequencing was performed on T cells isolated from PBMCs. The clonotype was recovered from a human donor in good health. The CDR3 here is CASPDRPYEQYF. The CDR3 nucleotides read TGTGCCAGCCCAGACAGACCCTACGAGCAGTACTTC.